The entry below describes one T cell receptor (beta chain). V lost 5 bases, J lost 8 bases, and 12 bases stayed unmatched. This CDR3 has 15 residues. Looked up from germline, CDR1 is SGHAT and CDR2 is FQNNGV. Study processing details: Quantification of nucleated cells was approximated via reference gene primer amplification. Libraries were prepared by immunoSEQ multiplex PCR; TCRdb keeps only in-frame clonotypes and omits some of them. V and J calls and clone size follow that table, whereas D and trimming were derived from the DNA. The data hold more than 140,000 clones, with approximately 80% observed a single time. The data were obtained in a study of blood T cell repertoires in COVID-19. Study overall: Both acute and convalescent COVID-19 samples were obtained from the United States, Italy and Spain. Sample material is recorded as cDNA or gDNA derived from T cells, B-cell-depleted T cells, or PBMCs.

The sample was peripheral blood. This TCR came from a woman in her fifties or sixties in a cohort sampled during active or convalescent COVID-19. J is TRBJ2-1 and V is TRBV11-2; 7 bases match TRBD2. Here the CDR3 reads CASSPGLFGGDEQFF. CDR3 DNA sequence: TGTGCCAGCAGCCCAGGACTCTTTGGGGGGGATGAGCAGTTCTTC.